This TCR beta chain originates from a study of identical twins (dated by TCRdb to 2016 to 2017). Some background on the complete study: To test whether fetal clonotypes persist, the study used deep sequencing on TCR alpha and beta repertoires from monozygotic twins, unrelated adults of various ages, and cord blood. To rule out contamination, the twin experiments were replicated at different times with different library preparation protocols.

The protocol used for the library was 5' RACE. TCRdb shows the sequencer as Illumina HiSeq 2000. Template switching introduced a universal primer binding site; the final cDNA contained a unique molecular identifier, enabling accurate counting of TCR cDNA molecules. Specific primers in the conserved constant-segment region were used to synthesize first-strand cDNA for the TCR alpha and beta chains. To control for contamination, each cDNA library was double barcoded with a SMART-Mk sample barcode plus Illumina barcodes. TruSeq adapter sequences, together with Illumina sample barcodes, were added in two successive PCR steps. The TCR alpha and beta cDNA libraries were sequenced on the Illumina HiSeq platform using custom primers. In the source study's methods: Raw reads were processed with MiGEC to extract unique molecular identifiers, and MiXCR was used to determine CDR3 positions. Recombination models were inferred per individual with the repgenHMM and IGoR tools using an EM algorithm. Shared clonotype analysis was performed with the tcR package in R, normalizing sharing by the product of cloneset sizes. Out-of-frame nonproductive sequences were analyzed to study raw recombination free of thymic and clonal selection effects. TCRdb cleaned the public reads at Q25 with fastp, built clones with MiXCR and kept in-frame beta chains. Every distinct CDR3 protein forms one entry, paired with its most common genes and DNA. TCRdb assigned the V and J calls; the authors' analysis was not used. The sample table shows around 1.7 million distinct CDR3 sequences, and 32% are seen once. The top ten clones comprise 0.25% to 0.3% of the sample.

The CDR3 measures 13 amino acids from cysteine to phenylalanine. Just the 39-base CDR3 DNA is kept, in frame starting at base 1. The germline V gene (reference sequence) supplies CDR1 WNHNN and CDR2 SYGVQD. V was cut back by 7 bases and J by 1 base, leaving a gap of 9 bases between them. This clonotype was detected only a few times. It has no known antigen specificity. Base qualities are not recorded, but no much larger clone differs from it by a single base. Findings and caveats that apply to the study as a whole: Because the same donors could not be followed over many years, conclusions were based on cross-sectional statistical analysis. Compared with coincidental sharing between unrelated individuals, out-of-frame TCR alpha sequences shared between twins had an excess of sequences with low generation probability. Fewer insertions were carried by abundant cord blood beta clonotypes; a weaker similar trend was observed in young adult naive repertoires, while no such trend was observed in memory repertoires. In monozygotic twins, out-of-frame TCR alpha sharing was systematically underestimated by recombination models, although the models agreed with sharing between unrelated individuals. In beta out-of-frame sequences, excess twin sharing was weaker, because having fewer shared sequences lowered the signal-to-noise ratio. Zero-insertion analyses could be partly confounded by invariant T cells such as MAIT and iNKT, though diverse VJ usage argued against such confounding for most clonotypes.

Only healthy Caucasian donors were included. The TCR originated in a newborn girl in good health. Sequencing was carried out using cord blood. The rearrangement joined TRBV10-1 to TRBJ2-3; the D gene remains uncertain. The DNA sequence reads TGCGCCAGCAATTGGCAGGGCACAGATACGCAGTATTTT. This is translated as CASNWQGTDTQYF.